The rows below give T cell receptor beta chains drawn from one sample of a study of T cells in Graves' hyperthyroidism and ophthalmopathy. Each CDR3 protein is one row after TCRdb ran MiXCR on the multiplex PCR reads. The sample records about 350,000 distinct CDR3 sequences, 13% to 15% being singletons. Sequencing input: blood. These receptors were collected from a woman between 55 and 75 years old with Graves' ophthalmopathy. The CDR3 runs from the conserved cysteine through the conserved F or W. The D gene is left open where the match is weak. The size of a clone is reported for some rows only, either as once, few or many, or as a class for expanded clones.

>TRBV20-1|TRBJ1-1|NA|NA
TGCAGACACGGGACACTGAACACTGAAGCTTTCTTT
CRHGTLNTEAFF
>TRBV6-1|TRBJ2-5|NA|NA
TGCGCCAGCAGCTTGGGCAGGGCGGACGAGACCCAGTACTTC
CASSLGRADETQYF
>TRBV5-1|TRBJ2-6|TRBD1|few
TGCGCCAGCAGCCCTACGACAGGGGGCGGTTCTGGGGCCAACGTCCTGACTTTC
CASSPTTGGGSGANVLTF
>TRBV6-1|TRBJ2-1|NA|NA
TGTGCCAGCAGTCATTGGTCTGAGGTTAATGAGCAGTTCTTC
CASSHWSEVNEQFF
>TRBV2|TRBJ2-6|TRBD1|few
TGTGCCAGCACTGCGGGACAGGAATCTGGGGCCAACGTCCTGACTTTC
CASTAGQESGANVLTF
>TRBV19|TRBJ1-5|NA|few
TGTGCCAGTAGTATTCTGGAAACTAGCAATCAGCCCCAGCATTTT
CASSILETSNQPQHF
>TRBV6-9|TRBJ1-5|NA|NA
TGTGCCAGCAGTTACAGGGTCCCTGGGAATCAGCCCCAGCATTTT
CASSYRVPGNQPQHF
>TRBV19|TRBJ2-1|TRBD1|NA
TGTGCCAGTAGTATAGGACAGGGTATAGGCAATGAGCAGTTCTTC
CASSIGQGIGNEQFF
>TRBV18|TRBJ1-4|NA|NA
TGTGCCAGCTCACCCCTCCCTTTTGGGCAGGGGCACGAAAAACTGTTTTTT
CASSPLPFGQGHEKLFF
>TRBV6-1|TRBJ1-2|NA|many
TGTGCCAGCAGTTCCCCCGGGGAGGGTTACTATGGCTACACCTTC
CASSSPGEGYYGYTF
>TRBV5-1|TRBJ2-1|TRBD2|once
TGCGCCAGCAGCTCCACGGGGGGGGGGGTGAGTGAGCAGTTCTTC
CASSSTGGGVSEQFF
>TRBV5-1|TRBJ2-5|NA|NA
TGCGCCAGCAGCTTCGCGGGGCAGGGAAGCGGGGAGACCCAGTACTTC
CASSFAGQGSGETQYF
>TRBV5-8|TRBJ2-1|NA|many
TGTGCCAGCAGCTTGGTGGGGGGTAAGAAAAATGAGCAGTTCTTC
CASSLVGGKKNEQFF
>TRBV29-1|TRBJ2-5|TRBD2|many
TGCAGCGTTGGGGGACTAGCGGGAGGTGAAGAGACCCAGTACTTC
CSVGGLAGGEETQYF
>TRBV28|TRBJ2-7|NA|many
TGTGCCAGCAGATCGGGGGAGGACTACCCCTCCTACGAGCAGTACTTC
CASRSGEDYPSYEQYF
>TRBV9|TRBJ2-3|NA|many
TGTGCCAGCAGCGTAGGCCACACAGATACGCAGTATTTT
CASSVGHTDTQYF
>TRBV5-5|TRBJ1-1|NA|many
TGTGCCAGCGCACACGGCGGGGGTCGCGCTGAAGCTTTCTTT
CASAHGGGRAEAFF
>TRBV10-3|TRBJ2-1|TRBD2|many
TGTGCCACCACTCCGACCGGGACTAGCGGGCCCAGTTACAATGAGCAGTTCTTC
CATTPTGTSGPSYNEQFF
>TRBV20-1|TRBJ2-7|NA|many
TGCAGTGCTAGGGTGGGGGTACCCTACGAGCAGTACTTC
CSARVGVPYEQYF
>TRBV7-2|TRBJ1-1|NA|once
TGTGCCAGCAGGTCGACTGCGGTAGTGGCTGGAGCTTTCTTT
CASRSTAVVAGAFF
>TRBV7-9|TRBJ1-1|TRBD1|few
TGTGCCAGCAGCTTTAGTCCGCGGGACAGGGGGGCTGAAGCTTTCTTT
CASSFSPRDRGAEAFF
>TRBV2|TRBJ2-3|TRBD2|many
TGTGCCAGCAGTGTTTCGTATAGCGGGAGCGATACGCAGTATTTT
CASSVSYSGSDTQYF
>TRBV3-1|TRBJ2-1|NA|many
TGTGCCAGCAGTTACAGGGCTGGGAATGAGCAGTTCTTC
CASSYRAGNEQFF
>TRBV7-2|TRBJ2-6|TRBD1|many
TGTGCCAGCAGCCCCATGACAGGGGCTGGGGCCAACGTCCTGACTTTC
CASSPMTGAGANVLTF
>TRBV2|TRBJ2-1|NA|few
TGTGCCAGCAGGGGCGTCAGGGGTGGGAATGAGCAGTTCTTC
CASRGVRGGNEQFF
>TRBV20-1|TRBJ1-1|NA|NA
TGCAGTGCTAGGTCGCAGGGGATCGCTGAAGCTTTCTTT
CSARSQGIAEAFF
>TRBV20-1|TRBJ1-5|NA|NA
TGCAGTGCTACAGGATATAGCAATCAGCCCCAGCATTTT
CSATGYSNQPQHF
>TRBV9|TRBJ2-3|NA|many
TGTGCCAGCAGCCGAAACGACTGGTCAGATACGCAGTATTTT
CASSRNDWSDTQYF
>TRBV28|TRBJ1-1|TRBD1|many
TGTGCCAGCAGTTTATACGAGGGGGCGGGCACTGAAGCTTTCTTT
CASSLYEGAGTEAFF
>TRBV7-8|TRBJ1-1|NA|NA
TGTGCCAGCACAACAGCCCCCGCAGCTTTCTTT
CASTTAPAAFF
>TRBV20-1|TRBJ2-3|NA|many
TGCAGTGCTAAGAGCGGCCACAGCACAGATACGCAGTATTTT
CSAKSGHSTDTQYF
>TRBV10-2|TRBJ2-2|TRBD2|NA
TGCGCCAGCAGCCGGGAGGTTGGGACCGGGGAGCTGTTTTTT
CASSREVGTGELFF
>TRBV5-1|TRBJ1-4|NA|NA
TGCGCCAGCAGCCCTGCCGGGGGAGATGAAAAACTGTTTTTT
CASSPAGGDEKLFF
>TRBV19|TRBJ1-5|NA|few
TGTGCCAGTAGGGATTGGGTGGATCAGCCCCAGCATTTT
CASRDWVDQPQHF
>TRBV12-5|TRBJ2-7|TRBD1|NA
TGTGCTAGTGGTACCCGGACAGGGCCCGACGAGCAGTACTTC
CASGTRTGPDEQYF
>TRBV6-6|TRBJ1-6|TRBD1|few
TGTGCCAGCAGTTACGGTCGGCAGGGGGTCAACTCACCCCTCCACTTT
CASSYGRQGVNSPLHF
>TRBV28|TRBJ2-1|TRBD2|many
TGTGCCAGCAGCTTGACCGGGACTACGATCCTTGAGCAGTTCTTC
CASSLTGTTILEQFF
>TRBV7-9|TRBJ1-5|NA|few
TGTGCCAGCACCCTTGGCAATCAGCCCCAGCATTTT
CASTLGNQPQHF
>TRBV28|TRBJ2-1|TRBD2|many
TGTGCCAGCAAGGCGGGAGGGCTTAATGAGCAGTTCTTC
CASKAGGLNEQFF
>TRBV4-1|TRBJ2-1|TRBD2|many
TGCGCCAGCAGCCAATCCGGACTAGCGGGCTACAATGAGCAGTTCTTC
CASSQSGLAGYNEQFF